This T cell receptor beta chain was identified during a study of post-analysis software for immune sequencing data. Across the study: Clinical courses comprised relapsing-remitting, secondary progressive and progressive-relapsing multiple sclerosis.

Carried by the TCR beta cDNA libraries were unique molecular identifiers. It was from roughly 1 to 10 million T cells that some 500,000 cDNA molecules came. Each CDR3 protein is one row after TCRdb ran MiXCR on the PCR reads. Of fewer than 850,000 distinct CDR3 sequences in the sample, about 27% are singletons; the top ten hold 0.5% to 0.6%. Findings and caveats of the study: Controls showed significantly higher normalized Chao1 diversity than did multiple sclerosis patients. Clustering by F measure revealed strong co-clustering among samples prepared together in one batch.

To note about this clonotype: Antigen unknown.

Sequences were obtained from blood. This receptor was taken from a girl aged 10 to 17 with multiple sclerosis.

The CDR3 nucleotides read TGTGCCAGCAGCCAGGCGGGGAGCAATCAGCCCCAGCATTTT. This codes for CASSQAGSNQPQHF. This chain joins TRBV7-2 and TRBJ1-5; D gene ambiguous. CDR3 length: 14 residues. The germline CDR1 and CDR2 sequences are SGHTA and FQGNSA. V gave up 5 bases and J gave up 1 base, with 9 bases separating them. The entire variable domain, with the rest obtained from reference TRBV7-2 and TRBJ1-5, is as follows: GAGVSQSPSNKVTEKGKDVELRCDPISGHTALYWYRQSLGQGLEFLIYFQGNSAPDKSGLPSDRFSAERTGGSVSTLTIQRTQQEDSAVYLCASSQAGSNQPQHFGDGTRLSIL.